Below are 5 T cell receptor beta chains sequenced from a single sample in a study of cytotoxic CD8 clonotypes in ibrutinib-treated CLL. Assay used: immunoSEQ multiplex PCR; TCRdb lists only in-frame clones, some missing. The sample includes tens of thousands of clones, approximately 90% of them seen just once. The sequencing used PBMCs, collected after 12 months of ibrutinib treatment. The receptors stem from a human donor with chronic lymphocytic leukemia.

This CDR3 is CAISNRDRSSYEQYF. DNA of the CDR3: TGTGCCATCAGTAACCGGGACAGGAGCTCCTACGAGCAGTACTTC. The chain recombines TRBV10-3 with TRBJ2-7; 8 positions match TRBD1. The V segment lost 5 bases and the J segment 0 bases; nucleotides outside the gene matches: 6. Germline V gene lookup returns CDR1 ENHRY and CDR2 SYGVKD. The CDR3 is 15 residues long.

This chain connects TRBV7-8 to TRBJ1-2, with 9 bases matching TRBD1. CDR3 length: 14 residues. The ends lost 6 bases at V and 5 bases at J; junction bases unmatched: 7. Germline loops: CDR1 SGHVS, CDR2 FQNEAQ. The CDR3 DNA is TGTGCCAGCAGACCACAGGGGGCAGGGTATGGCTACACCTTC. It codes for CASRPQGAGYGYTF.

This rearrangement joins TRBV7-2 to TRBJ1-5; TRBD1 might be the D (6 bases). This CDR3 spans 14 amino acids. Trimming took 1 base from V and 7 from J, leaving 11 bases between them. The germline gives CDR1 SGHTA, CDR2 FQGNSA. CDR3 nucleotides: TGTGCCAGCAGCTTAGTCGGGGGCGGGCAGCCCCAGCATTTT. Encoded protein: CASSLVGGGQPQHF.

This clone was seen a single time. The chain employs TRBV7-6 and TRBJ2-3; D remains ambiguous. Trimming cost V 0 bases and J 4 bases, with 17 bases left between them. Germline CDR1 and CDR2: SGHVS and FNYEAQ. The CDR3 sequence is 17 residues long. The CDR3 bases are TGTGCCAGCAGCTTAGCGTCTAACGGGTTTGGGGCAGATACGCAGTATTTT. This translates into CASSLASNGFGADTQYF. Based on the CDR3 plus reference TRBV7-6 and TRBJ2-3, the full variable domain is GAGVSQSPRYKVTKRGQDVALRCDPISGHVSLYWYRQALGQGPEFLTYFNYEAQQDKSGLPNDRFSAERPEGSISTLTIQRTEQRDSAMYRCASSLASNGFGADTQYFGPGTRLTVL.

V usage is TRBV6-5 and J usage is TRBJ1-4, with D uncertain. Trimming took off 2 bases at V and 6 bases at J, with 13 bases between the two ends. CDR1 and CDR2 from the germline V gene are MNHEY and SVGAGI. CDR3 length equals 15 residues. The chain's CDR3 is CASSYAGPGYEKLFF. As DNA, the CDR3 is TGTGCCAGCAGTTACGCCGGGCCTGGCTATGAAAAACTGTTTTTT.